One and the same sample provided the 8 T cell receptor beta chains below, sequenced in a study of T cells in tumors after PD-1 blockade. The assay was immunoSEQ multiplex PCR, and TCRdb's table has in-frame clones only and misses some. This sample carries 55,000 to 65,000 clones, around three quarters of them seen once, and the ten largest clones take roughly 12%. Sequenced material: PBMCs, taken before anti-PD-1 treatment. The receptors were gathered from a human donor with basal cell carcinoma.

This clone occurred once. The V gene is TRBV10-3, the J gene TRBJ2-1, with 8 bases lining up with TRBD2. Germline CDR1 and CDR2: ENHRY and SYGVKD. V gave up 8 bases and J gave up 5 bases; unmatched junction bases: 5. The CDR3 has 13 amino acids. Written as DNA, the CDR3 is TGTGCCATCCGGGGGGGCGGGGACAATGAGCAGTTCTTC. Translating gives CAIRGGGDNEQFF.

This clone was detected once. This chain links TRBV3-1 (or the pseudogene TRBV3-2) with TRBJ2-7; TRBD1 might be the D (6 bases). V lost 1 base to trimming and J lost 2 bases, with 6 bases between them. CDR3 length equals 13 residues. Germline CDR1 LGHDT, CDR2 YNNKEL (reference sequence). CDR3 loop: CASSQGGPYEQYF. The CDR3 nucleotides are TGTGCCAGCAGCCAAGGGGGGCCCTACGAGCAGTACTTC.

The count of this clone is one. This chain joins TRBV5-6 and TRBJ1-1; perhaps TRBD1 as D (6 bases). Germline values: CDR1 SGHDT, CDR2 YYEEEE. V lost 0 bases, J lost 6 bases, and 15 bases lay in between. The CDR3 consists of 15 residues. DNA of the CDR3: TGTGCCAGCAGCTTGGGGGGTCAGGGGCACCCTGAAGCTTTCTTT. Encoded protein: CASSLGGQGHPEAFF.

This clone has at least ten counts. The rearrangement links TRBV12-3 or TRBV12-4 to TRBJ1-4; D is undetermined. The CDR3 is 12 amino acids. Trimming left V 3 bases short and J 8 bases short, with 7 bases between. The CDR3 is CASSFKEEKLFF. In nucleotides, the CDR3 is TGTGCCAGCAGTTTTAAAGAGGAAAAACTGTTTTTT.

The CDR3 loop reads CASSLGPGKHEQFF. Here the CDR3 DNA reads TGTGCCAGCAGCTTAGGGCCAGGGAAGCATGAGCAGTTCTTC. The rearrangement links TRBV7-2 to TRBJ2-1, with a weak D call TRBD1 (5 bases). V lost 1 base, J lost 8 bases, and 12 bases lay in between. This CDR3 comprises 14 residues. In germline, CDR1 is SGHTA, CDR2 FQGNSA.

The gene calls are TRBV7-3 and TRBJ1-1, with unresolved D. Trimming shortened V by 0 bases and J by 4 bases, and 6 bases separated the two germline ends. The length of the CDR3 is 13 residues. Germline V gene sequence: CDR1 SGHTA, CDR2 FQGTGA. The CDR3 DNA follows: TGTGCCAGCAGCTTAACGCAGACCACTGAAGCTTTCTTT. Amino acid sequence: CASSLTQTTEAFF.

The rearrangement joins TRBV27 to TRBJ1-4; 9 positions match TRBD1. Trimming removed 3 bases from V and 1 base from J; junction bases left unmatched: 6. The CDR3 is made up of 17 amino acids. Germline V gives CDR1 MNHEY, CDR2 SMNVEV (reference sequence). The CDR3 sequence: CASSLRTGALTNEKLFF. CDR3 nucleotide sequence: TGTGCCAGCAGTTTGAGGACAGGGGCATTAACTAATGAAAAACTGTTTTTT.

This chain links TRBV7-6 with TRBJ1-4, with 8 positions matching TRBD1. The CDR3 loop spans 15 amino acids. In germline, CDR1 is SGHVS, CDR2 FNYEAQ. The J segment lost 14 bases and the V segment lost 2 bases, leaving 13 bases of the junction unmatched. The CDR3 DNA follows: TGTGCCAGCAGCTTACGAGGACAGGGTTCGGGGTGGCTGTTTTTT. It is translated as CASSLRGQGSGWLFF.